This T cell receptor beta chain was captured by sequencing in a study of shared clonotypes between healthy human individuals. At the level of the study: Per donor, CD8 memory used one plate, CD8 naive used two, CD4 memory used three and CD4 naive used three.

The authors loaded roughly 200 ng DNA, 30,000 to 35,000 T cell genomes, into sorted-subset replicate PCRs. Using immunoSEQ multiplex PCR, the repertoire was profiled, and TCRdb retains in-frame clones only, with some absent. The repertoire consists of about 2 million clones, with about 95% occurring once and the leading ten covering 0.9% to 1.3%. Points from the study as a whole: The study found lower generation probabilities in non-shared clonotypes than in those shared by all four donors. Among donors, the sharing of clonotypes was expected to be influenced by sequencing depth.

Note on this clone: The antigen is undetermined. An end of the junction does not agree with germline; a read error may underlie this.

This CDR3 spans 14 amino acids. Germline V CDR1 and CDR2: SGHTA, FQGNSA. The naive CD8 population came from CD45RO-negative cells selected for CCR7, without terminally differentiated effector memory CD45RA+ cells. This TCR derives from a man younger than 30 in good health. V gene TRBV7-2 combines with J gene TRBJ2-2; 10 positions agree with TRBD2. Sequenced input: naive CD8+ T cells sorted from blood. The DNA for the CDR3 is TGTGCCAGCAGCTTAACTAAGCGGGAGGGGGTGCTGTTTTTT. Amino acid sequence: CASSLTKREGVLFF.